Below, 13 T cell receptor beta chains from the same sample are listed, as sequenced in a study of cytomegalovirus exposure and HLA in healthy donors (dated by TCRdb to between 2016 and 2019). Library preparation was by the immunoSEQ multiplex PCR assay. Held by TCRdb, this immuneACCESS table contains in-frame sequences only and omits some clones. Under half of the omission traces to an unresolved V gene where checked; the cause of the rest is unknown. This sample comprises some 76,000 clones, roughly 95% of them detected only once. The top ten clones comprise about 3.3% of the sample. Sequencing used PBMCs. The receptors originated from a woman aged 18 to 35 in good health and CMV-seropositive.

V is TRBV7-3 and J is TRBJ2-1, with D maybe TRBD2 (6 bases). The V gene's germline CDR1 is SGHTA and CDR2 FQGTGA. Trimming stripped 1 base from V and 7 bases from J, with 20 bases between. This CDR3 contains 17 residues. The CDR3 sequence: CASSLSGAGTRKNEQFF. The CDR3 DNA follows: TGTGCCAGCAGCTTAAGCGGGGCCGGGACGCGAAAAAATGAGCAGTTCTTC.

This chain uses TRBV27 with TRBJ2-7; 7 nucleotides agree with TRBD2. The CDR3 spans 16 residues. Trimming took 1 base from V and 6 from J; bases not matched to a gene: 12. The germline V gene has CDR1 MNHEY and CDR2 SMNVEV (reference sequence). CDR3 in DNA: TGTGCCAGCAGTTTATTCGTTGGGAGGGTCATGTCCGAGCAGTACTTC. Translation: CASSLFVGRVMSEQYF.

The rearrangement uses TRBV9 and TRBJ1-3, with D uncertain. The CDR3 consists of 16 residues. Germline V gene lookup returns CDR1 SGDLS and CDR2 YYNGEE. V lost 0 bases and J lost 3, with 13 bases in between. DNA of the CDR3: TGTGCCAGCAGCGTAGCTTACAACAGCATTGGAAACACCATATATTTT. Translated, it gives CASSVAYNSIGNTIYF. Complete variable domain (other parts from reference TRBV9 and TRBJ1-3): DSGVTQTPKHLITATGQRVTLRCSPRSGDLSVYWYQQSLDQGLQFLIQYYNGEERAKGNILERFSAQQFPDLHSELNLSSLELGDSALYFCASSVAYNSIGNTIYFGEGSWLTVV.

The J gene is TRBJ1-5, the V gene TRBV11-2, with D unresolved. Trimming stripped 5 bases from V and 2 bases from J, with 7 bases between. This CDR3 has 13 residues. Germline CDR1 is SGHAT and CDR2 is FQNNGV. CDR3 nucleotides: TGTGCCAGCAGCAACGGGGGCAATCAGCCCCAGCATTTT. This gives the protein CASSNGGNQPQHF.

The J gene is TRBJ1-3, the V gene TRBV7-2; 7 bases fit TRBD1. Germline lookup yields CDR1 SGHTA and CDR2 FQGNSA. J lost 9 bases, V lost 1 base, and 9 bases had no gene match. There are 15 residues in the CDR3. CDR3 nucleotides: TGTGCCAGCAGCTTAGTAGGGACAGCAAGAAGCACCATATATTTT. Translated, it gives CASSLVGTARSTIYF.

The chain has TRBV7-3 and TRBJ1-1, with 8 bases identical to TRBD1. Germline V CDR1 and CDR2: SGHTA, FQGTGA. This CDR3 is built from 13 residues. The ends lost 5 bases at V and 8 bases at J; junction bases unmatched: 7. The CDR3 DNA follows: TGTGCCAGCAGCCTCCGAGGACAGGGCGAAGCTTTCTTT. Its translation: CASSLRGQGEAFF.

This clone has just one count. This chain connects TRBV7-9 to TRBJ1-1; TRBD1 is a possible D gene (5 bases). The germline CDR1 and CDR2 sequences are SEHNR and FQNEAQ (reference sequence). Between the trimmed V and J ends, which lost 5 bases and 3 bases, there was a span of 16 bases. CDR3 length: 15 amino acids. The chain's CDR3 is CASSPRQTPDTEAFF. Here the CDR3 DNA reads TGTGCCAGCAGCCCACGACAGACCCCGGACACTGAAGCTTTCTTT.

The chain combines TRBV5-4 with TRBJ2-5; D uncertain. The CDR3 has 13 amino acids. Trimming cost V 4 bases and J 2 bases, with 9 bases left between them. Germline V gene lookup returns CDR1 SGHNT and CDR2 YYREEE (reference sequence). The CDR3 spells CASSTDKQETQYF. In nucleotides, the CDR3 is TGTGCCAGCAGCACCGACAAGCAAGAGACCCAGTACTTC.

The chain carries TRBV7-2 and TRBJ1-2; D is unclear. The length of the CDR3 is 14 residues. V was trimmed by 4 bases and J by 8 bases, leaving 17 bases between them. Germline lookup yields CDR1 SGHTA and CDR2 FQGNSA. CDR3 amino acids: CASSSLGAGRGYTF. The DNA of the CDR3 is TGTGCCAGCAGCTCCTTGGGAGCCGGGCGAGGCTACACCTTC. Variable domain in full (rest from reference TRBV7-2 and TRBJ1-2): GAGVSQSPSNKVTEKGKDVELRCDPISGHTALYWYRQSLGQGLEFLIYFQGNSAPDKSGLPSDRFSAERTGGSVSTLTIQRTQQEDSAVYLCASSSLGAGRGYTFGSGTRLTVV.

The chain joins TRBV7-9 to TRBJ2-1; 7 bases agree with TRBD2. The CDR3 is 15 residues long. The V segment lost 7 bases and the J segment 3 bases; nucleotides outside the gene matches: 9. Germline-derived CDR1 and CDR2 are SEHNR and FQNEAQ (reference sequence). CDR3 residues: CASTKPGTNYNEQFF. CDR3 nucleotides: TGTGCCAGCACCAAACCGGGGACTAACTACAATGAGCAGTTCTTC.

The CDR3 here is CASSLEGLNTGELFF. CDR3 DNA sequence: TGTGCCAGCAGCCTGGAGGGCCTGAACACCGGGGAGCTGTTTTTT. V gene TRBV11-2 combines with J gene TRBJ2-2, with D maybe TRBD2 (6 bases). The V and J ends lost 5 bases and 1 base respectively, with 11 bases between them. CDR3 length: 15 amino acids. Germline V lookup: CDR1 SGHAT, CDR2 FQNNGV.

The V gene is TRBV7-2, the J gene TRBJ2-3, with D possibly being TRBD2 (5 bases). The CDR3 totals 16 residues. Germline V lookup: CDR1 SGHTA, CDR2 FQGNSA. Trimming removed 4 bases from V and 4 bases from J, with 18 bases in between. The DNA of the CDR3 is TGTGCCAGCAGCTCTTATCTACTAGATATCGCAGATACGCAGTATTTT. This sequence encodes CASSSYLLDIADTQYF.

This clone showed up just once. The CDR3 nucleotides read TGTGCCAGCAGCTTCCCCGGGACAGATTACAATGAGCAGTTCTTC. It yields the protein CASSFPGTDYNEQFF. V gene TRBV7-8 combines with J gene TRBJ2-1, with 7 bases fitting TRBD1. Germline V gene sequence: CDR1 SGHVS, CDR2 FQNEAQ. The CDR3 sequence is 15 residues long. J lost 4 bases, V lost 3 bases, and 6 bases had no gene match. Together with reference TRBV7-8 and TRBJ2-1, the CDR3 gives the full variable domain: GAGVSQSPRYKVAKRGQDVALRCDPISGHVSLFWYQQALGQGPEFLTYFQNEAQLDKSGLPSDRFFAERPEGSVSTLKIQRTQQEDSAVYLCASSFPGTDYNEQFFGPGTRLTVL.